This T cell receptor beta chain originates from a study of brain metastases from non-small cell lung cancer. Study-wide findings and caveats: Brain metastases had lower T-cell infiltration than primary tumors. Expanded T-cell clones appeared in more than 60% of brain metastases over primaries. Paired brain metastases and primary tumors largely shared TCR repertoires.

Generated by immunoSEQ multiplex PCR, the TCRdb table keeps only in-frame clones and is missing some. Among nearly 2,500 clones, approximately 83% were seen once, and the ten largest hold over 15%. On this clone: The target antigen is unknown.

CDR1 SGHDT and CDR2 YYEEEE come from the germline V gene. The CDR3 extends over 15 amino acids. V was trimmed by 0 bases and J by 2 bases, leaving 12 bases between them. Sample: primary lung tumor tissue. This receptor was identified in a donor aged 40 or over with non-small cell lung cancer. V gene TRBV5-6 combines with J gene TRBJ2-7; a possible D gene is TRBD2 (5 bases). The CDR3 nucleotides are TGTGCCAGCAGCTTGGCTCACCCGGAGGCCTACGAGCAGTACTTC. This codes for CASSLAHPEAYEQYF.